Listed below are T cell receptor beta chains from one sample, sequenced in a study of blood T cell repertoires in COVID-19. Generated by immunoSEQ multiplex PCR, the TCRdb table keeps only in-frame clones and is missing some. The profile shows fewer than 500,000 clones, roughly 88% of them singletons. Material for sequencing was PBMCs or T cells enriched from blood (not recorded which). Source of these receptors: a young woman with acute COVID-19. Both conserved end residues are part of each CDR3. The order of the fields is V gene, J gene, D gene, clone size, CDR3 DNA, CDR3 protein. The D gene is left open where the match is weak. The listing skips clone size in some rows; elsewhere it reads once, few, many or a size class.

>TRBV2|TRBJ2-7|.|.
TGTGCCAGCGACTCAGGGGACTACGAGCAGTACTTC
CASDSGDYEQYF
>TRBV27|TRBJ1-5|.|.
TGTGCCAGCAGTTTAACCGGGGGAAGATTTCAGCCCCAGCATTTT
CASSLTGGRFQPQHF
>TRBV7-9|TRBJ1-1|.|.
TGTGCCAGCAGCTTAGGCTCAACGGGATCTGAAGCTTTCTTT
CASSLGSTGSEAFF
>TRBV7-3|TRBJ2-1|TRBD2|.
TGTGCCAGCAGCCCTGGGCCTAGCGGGGAGCAGTTCTTC
CASSPGPSGEQFF
>TRBV7-2|TRBJ1-2|TRBD1|.
TGTGCCAGCAGCTTAGGGACAGGGAGCTATGGCTACACCTTC
CASSLGTGSYGYTF
>TRBV5-6|TRBJ1-3|.|.
TGTGCCAGCAGCTTGGCCAAAGGCCGACTTGAAGGAAACACCATATATTTT
CASSLAKGRLEGNTIYF
>TRBV28|TRBJ1-1|TRBD1|.
TGTGCCAGCAGTCCCCCACTCGGACAGGGAAACACTGAAGCTTTCTTT
CASSPPLGQGNTEAFF
>TRBV5-1|TRBJ2-1|.|.
TGCGCCAGCAGCTTGTTCGCAGGGATCTACAATGAGCAGTTCTTC
CASSLFAGIYNEQFF
>TRBV18|TRBJ1-4|TRBD1|.
TGTGCCAGCTCACCCCTATCGGGACAGACCCATAATGAAAAACTGTTTTTT
CASSPLSGQTHNEKLFF
>TRBV3-1/TRBV3-2|TRBJ1-6|.|.
TGTGCCAGCAGCCAAGATGTAGGGGGTCGGAATTCACCCCTCCACTTT
CASSQDVGGRNSPLHF
>TRBV11-2|TRBJ1-6|TRBD1|few
TGTGCCAGCAGCAGATGGGACAGGACGGATTCACCCCTCCACTTT
CASSRWDRTDSPLHF
>TRBV5-1|TRBJ1-5|.|.
TGCGCCAGCAGCTTGGACAGGGCGGGCAATCAGCCCCAGCATTTT
CASSLDRAGNQPQHF
>TRBV6-5|TRBJ1-3|.|.
TGTGCCAGCAGTTTTACGACACCGAGCTCTGGAAACACCATATATTTT
CASSFTTPSSGNTIYF
>TRBV9|TRBJ2-5|TRBD2|.
TGTGCCAGCAGCCTAAGCGGGGGGTTATGGGAGACCCAGTACTTC
CASSLSGGLWETQYF
>TRBV11-2|TRBJ2-5|TRBD2|.
TGTGCCAGCAGTTGGACTAGCGGGTTAATAGAAGAGACCCAGTACTTC
CASSWTSGLIEETQYF
>TRBV24-1|TRBJ1-2|.|once
TGTGCCACCAGTGACGCGGGATCCTATGGCTACACCTTC
CATSDAGSYGYTF
>TRBV14|TRBJ2-7|TRBD1|.
TGTGCCAGCAGCCAAGGGTTAGTTGGACAGGGGTACGAGCAGTACTTC
CASSQGLVGQGYEQYF
>TRBV19|TRBJ2-1|TRBD1|few
TGTGCCAGTAGTTTGGGACAGGGTTGGGATGAGCAGTTCTTC
CASSLGQGWDEQFF
>TRBV4-2|TRBJ1-3|.|.
TGTGCCAGCAGCCAGTACACAGGGAACGGAAACACCATATATTTT
CASSQYTGNGNTIYF
>TRBV10-2|TRBJ2-2|TRBD2|.
TGCGCCAGCAGTGAGGGGAGGGTTCGCACCGGGGAGCTGTTTTTT
CASSEGRVRTGELFF
>TRBV19|TRBJ1-1|TRBD1|.
TGTGCCAGTGTACACAGGGGGCGCGGACCTGAAGCTTTCTTT
CASVHRGRGPEAFF
>TRBV7-9|TRBJ2-5|.|.
TGTGCCAGCAGCTTAGGAGCACGGTCAGAGACCCAGTACTTC
CASSLGARSETQYF
>TRBV7-2|TRBJ2-1|TRBD1|.
TGTGCCAGCAGCTTACACGGGACAGGGCTTCACAATGAGCAGTTCTTC
CASSLHGTGLHNEQFF
>TRBV5-6|TRBJ1-2|TRBD1|.
TGTGCCAGCAGCGAGACAGGGGACTATGGCTACACCTTC
CASSETGDYGYTF
>TRBV19|TRBJ2-3|.|.
TGTGCCAGTAGAAACACCAGGGTTGTGGATACGCAGTATTTT
CASRNTRVVDTQYF
>TRBV7-9|TRBJ2-5|.|.
TGTGCCAGCAGCTCACAGGATCTGCAAGAGACCCAGTACTTC
CASSSQDLQETQYF
>TRBV5-1|TRBJ1-3|TRBD1|.
TGCGCCAGCAGCGAGACAGGGGTCGAATCTGGAAACACCATATATTTT
CASSETGVESGNTIYF
>TRBV12-5|TRBJ1-1|.|.
TGTGCTAGTGCTCCAGAAACCAGGGGCAACACTGAAGCTTTCTTT
CASAPETRGNTEAFF
>TRBV12-3/TRBV12-4|TRBJ1-4|.|.
TGTGCCAGTGGGGCGACAACTAATGAAAAACTGTTTTTT
CASGATTNEKLFF
>TRBV5-8|TRBJ1-4|.|.
TGTGCCAGCAGCTTGGGCCCAGCGGGCGGGAAACTGTTTTTT
CASSLGPAGGKLFF
>TRBV4-1|TRBJ2-2|TRBD2|.
TGCGCCAGCAGCCAAGATATAGGGACTAGCGGGGGTCAGTACACCGGGGAGCTGTTTTTT
CASSQDIGTSGGQYTGELFF
>TRBV12-5|TRBJ2-3|.|.
TGTGCTAGTGGTTGGGGCCCAGCTAGTAGTAGCACAGATACGCAGTATTTT
CASGWGPASSSTDTQYF
>TRBV4-1|TRBJ1-3|.|.
TGCGCCAGCAGCCAAGTTCAGACAGGCCTCTCTGGAAACACCATATATTTT
CASSQVQTGLSGNTIYF
>TRBV10-2|TRBJ2-3|TRBD1|.
TGCGCCAGCAGCTTCTGGACAGGCGGCACAGATACGCAGTATTTT
CASSFWTGGTDTQYF
>TRBV10-2|TRBJ2-1|.|.
TGCGCCAGCAGTGAGTGGCAGGGGAAGTCCTACAATGAGCAGTTCTTC
CASSEWQGKSYNEQFF
>TRBV5-1|TRBJ1-2|TRBD1|.
TGCGCCAGCAGCTTGGGGCAGACAGGGCCTGGGGGCTACACCTTC
CASSLGQTGPGGYTF
>TRBV5-1|TRBJ2-3|.|.
TGCGCCAGCAGCTTTGAGGGGGGGCCCGAAGATACGCAGTATTTT
CASSFEGGPEDTQYF
>TRBV3-1/TRBV3-2|TRBJ2-5|TRBD1|.
TGTGCCAGCAGCCAATCCGGGACAGGGGGCGAGGAGACCCAGTACTTC
CASSQSGTGGEETQYF
>TRBV7-3|TRBJ2-2|.|few
TGTGCCAGCAGCCTGAGTGGAACGGGCACCGGGGAGCTGTTTTTT
CASSLSGTGTGELFF
>TRBV5-1|TRBJ2-1|.|.
TGCGCCAGCAGCTCCTCAATAAACAGGAACTCCTACAATGAGCAGTTCTTC
CASSSSINRNSYNEQFF
>TRBV24-1|TRBJ2-2|.|.
TGTGCCACCACCACAGACAGTAACACCGGGGAGCTGTTTTTT
CATTTDSNTGELFF
>TRBV23-1|TRBJ1-2|.|.
TGCGCCAGCAGTCACGCAGGGGCCAACTATGGCTACACCTTC
CASSHAGANYGYTF
>TRBV24-1|TRBJ1-2|.|.
TGTGCCACCAGTGATTTCACCGGGGGGGATGGCTACACCTTC
CATSDFTGGDGYTF
>TRBV7-6|TRBJ1-5|.|.
TGTGCCAGCAGCCTCGGCAGGCTTGGGCAGCCCCAGCATTTT
CASSLGRLGQPQHF
>TRBV7-9|TRBJ2-7|.|.
TGTGCCAGCAGCCAGCCCCAGGGTCTACCAACCTACGAGCAGTACTTC
CASSQPQGLPTYEQYF
>TRBV5-1|TRBJ2-1|TRBD1|once
TGCGCCAGCAGCTTGGTACAGGGGTCCAATGAGCAGTTCTTC
CASSLVQGSNEQFF
>TRBV5-6|TRBJ2-3|TRBD1|.
TGTGCCAGCAGCTTGGCACGGCAGGGGGGCACAGATACGCAGTATTTT
CASSLARQGGTDTQYF
>TRBV7-9|TRBJ1-2|TRBD1|.
TGTGCCAGCAGCTTCGGGACAGGGGCTAACTATGGCTACACCTTC
CASSFGTGANYGYTF
>TRBV7-8|TRBJ2-3|.|.
TGTGCCAGCAGCTTACAGACGGGGGGCGGCACAGATACGCAGTATTTT
CASSLQTGGGTDTQYF
>TRBV9|TRBJ1-2|.|.
TGTGCCAGCAGCGTAGCTTTGAGGCCTGATGGCTACACCTTC
CASSVALRPDGYTF
>TRBV9|TRBJ1-2|TRBD1|.
TGTGCCAGCAGCGGAGGACAGGATGGCTACACCTTC
CASSGGQDGYTF
>TRBV5-4|TRBJ1-1|TRBD1|.
TGTGCCAGCAGCATCAGGGGGTTTAACACTGAAGCTTTCTTT
CASSIRGFNTEAFF
>TRBV3-1/TRBV3-2|TRBJ2-6|.|.
TGTGCCAGCAGTCCTTTCTCTGGGGCCAACGTCCTGACTTTC
CASSPFSGANVLTF
>TRBV19|TRBJ2-2|TRBD2|few
TGTGCCAGTAGTCCGACTAGCGGGAACACCGGGGAGCTGTTTTTT
CASSPTSGNTGELFF
>TRBV6-6|TRBJ2-3|TRBD2|.
TGTGCCAGCAGAACTAGCGGGGGTGCAGATACGCAGTATTTT
CASRTSGGADTQYF